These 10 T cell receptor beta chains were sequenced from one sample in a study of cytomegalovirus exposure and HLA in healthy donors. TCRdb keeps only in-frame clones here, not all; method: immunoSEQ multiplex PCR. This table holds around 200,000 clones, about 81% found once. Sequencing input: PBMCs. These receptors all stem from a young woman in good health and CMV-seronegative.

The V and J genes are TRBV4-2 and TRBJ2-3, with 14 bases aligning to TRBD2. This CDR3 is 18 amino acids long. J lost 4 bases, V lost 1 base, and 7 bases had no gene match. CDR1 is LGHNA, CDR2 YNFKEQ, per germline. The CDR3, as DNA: TGTGCCAGCAGCCAAGTCGGGACTAGCGGGAGTGGTTCAGATACGCAGTATTTT. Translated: CASSQVGTSGSGSDTQYF.

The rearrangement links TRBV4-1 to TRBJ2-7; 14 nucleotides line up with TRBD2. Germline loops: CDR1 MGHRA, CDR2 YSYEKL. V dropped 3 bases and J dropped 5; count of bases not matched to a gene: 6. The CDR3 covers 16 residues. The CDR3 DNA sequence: TGCGCCAGCAGCCAGGCGACTAGCGGGAGGGCCCACGAGCAGTACTTC. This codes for CASSQATSGRAHEQYF.

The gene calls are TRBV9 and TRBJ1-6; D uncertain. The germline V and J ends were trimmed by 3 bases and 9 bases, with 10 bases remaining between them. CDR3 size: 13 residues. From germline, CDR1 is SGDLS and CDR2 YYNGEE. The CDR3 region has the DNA TGTGCCAGCAGCGCCACCGGAGTTTCACCCCTCCACTTT. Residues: CASSATGVSPLHF. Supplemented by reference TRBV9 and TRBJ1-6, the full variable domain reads DSGVTQTPKHLITATGQRVTLRCSPRSGDLSVYWYQQSLDQGLQFLIQYYNGEERAKGNILERFSAQQFPDLHSELNLSSLELGDSALYFCASSATGVSPLHFGNGTRLTVT.

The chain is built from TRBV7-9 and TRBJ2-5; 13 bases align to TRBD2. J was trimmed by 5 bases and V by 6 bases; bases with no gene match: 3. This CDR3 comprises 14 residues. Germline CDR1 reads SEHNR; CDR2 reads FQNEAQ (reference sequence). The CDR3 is CASRGTSGKETQYF. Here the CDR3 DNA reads TGTGCCAGCAGAGGGACTAGCGGGAAGGAGACCCAGTACTTC.

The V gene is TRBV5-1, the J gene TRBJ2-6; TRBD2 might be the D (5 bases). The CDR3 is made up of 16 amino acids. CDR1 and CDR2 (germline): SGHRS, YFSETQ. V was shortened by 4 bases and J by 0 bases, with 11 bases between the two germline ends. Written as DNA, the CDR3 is TGCGCCAGCAGCCGGTTAGGGAGCTCTGGGGCCAACGTCCTGACTTTC. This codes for CASSRLGSSGANVLTF. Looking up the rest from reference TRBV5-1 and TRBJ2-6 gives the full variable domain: KAGVTQTPRYLIKTRGQQVTLSCSPISGHRSVSWYQQTPGQGLQFLFEYFSETQRNKGNFPGRFSGRQFSNSRSEMNVSTLELGDSALYLCASSRLGSSGANVLTFGAGSRLTVL.

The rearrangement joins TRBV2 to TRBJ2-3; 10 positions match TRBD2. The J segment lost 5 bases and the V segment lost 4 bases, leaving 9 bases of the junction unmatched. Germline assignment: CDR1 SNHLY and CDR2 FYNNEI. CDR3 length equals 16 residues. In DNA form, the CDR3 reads TGTGCCAGCAGTGCCAGCGGGGGGGCTCATAGAGATACGCAGTATTTT. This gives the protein CASSASGGAHRDTQYF.

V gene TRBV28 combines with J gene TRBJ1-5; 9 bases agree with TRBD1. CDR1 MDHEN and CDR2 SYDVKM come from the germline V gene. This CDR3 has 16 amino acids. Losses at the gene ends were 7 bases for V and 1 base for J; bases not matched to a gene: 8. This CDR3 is CASTLQGAFSNQPQHF. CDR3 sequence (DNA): TGTGCCAGCACGTTACAGGGGGCTTTCAGCAATCAGCCCCAGCATTTT.

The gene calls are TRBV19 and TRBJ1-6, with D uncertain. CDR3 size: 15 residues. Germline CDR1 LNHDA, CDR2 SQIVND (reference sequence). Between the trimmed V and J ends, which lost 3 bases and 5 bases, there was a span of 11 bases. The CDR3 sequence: CASSMEGADNSPLHF. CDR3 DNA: TGTGCCAGTAGTATGGAGGGTGCTGATAATTCACCCCTCCACTTT.

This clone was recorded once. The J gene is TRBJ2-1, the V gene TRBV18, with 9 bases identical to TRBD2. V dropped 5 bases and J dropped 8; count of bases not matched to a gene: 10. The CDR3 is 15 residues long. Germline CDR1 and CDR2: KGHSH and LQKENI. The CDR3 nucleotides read TGTGCCAGCTCATCCCAAAAGGGACTAGCCCATGAGCAGTTCTTC. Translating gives CASSSQKGLAHEQFF. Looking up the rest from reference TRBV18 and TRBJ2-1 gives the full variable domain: NAGVMQNPRHLVRRRGQEARLRCSPMKGHSHVYWYRQLPEEGLKFMVYLQKENIIDESGMPKERFSAEFPKEGPSILRIQQVVRGDSAAYFCASSSQKGLAHEQFFGPGTRLTVL.

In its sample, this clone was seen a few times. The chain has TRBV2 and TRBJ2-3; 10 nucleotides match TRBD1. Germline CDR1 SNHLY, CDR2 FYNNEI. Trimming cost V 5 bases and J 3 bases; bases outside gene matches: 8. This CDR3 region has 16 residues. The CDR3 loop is CASSWDRGRGTDTQYF. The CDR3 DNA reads TGTGCCAGCAGTTGGGACAGGGGAAGGGGAACAGATACGCAGTATTTT.